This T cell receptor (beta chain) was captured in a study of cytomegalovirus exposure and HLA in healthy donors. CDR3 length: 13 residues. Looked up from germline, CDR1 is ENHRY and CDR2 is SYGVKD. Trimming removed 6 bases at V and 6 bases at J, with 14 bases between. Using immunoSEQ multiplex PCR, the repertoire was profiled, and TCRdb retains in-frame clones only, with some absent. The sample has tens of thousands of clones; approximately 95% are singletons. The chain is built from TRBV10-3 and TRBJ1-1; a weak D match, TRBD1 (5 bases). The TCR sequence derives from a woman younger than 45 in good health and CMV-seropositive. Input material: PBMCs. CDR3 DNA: TGTGCCATCAGCGCAGGGAGGAGCGCTGAAGCTTTCTTT. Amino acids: CAISAGRSAEAFF.